These 14 T cell receptor beta chains were all obtained from the same sample, sequenced in a study of blood T cell repertoires in COVID-19. Clones were sequenced by immunoSEQ multiplex PCR, and TCRdb holds only the in-frame ones, with some missing. Of some 150,000 clones in the sample, approximately 82% were seen once. Sequencing was carried out using peripheral blood. Source of these receptors: a human donor in a cohort sampled during active COVID-19.

Note on this clone: Compared with germline, one end of the junction differs, possibly owing to a read error. The chain has TRBV7-7 and TRBJ2-5; 7 positions match TRBD1. Germline CDR1 reads SSHAT; CDR2 reads FNYEAQ (reference sequence). CDR3 length equals 15 residues. CDR3 nucleotides: TGTGCTAGCAGCTTAGCCGGGACAGATCAAGAGACCCAGTACTTC. It codes for CASSLAGTDQETQYF.

The V gene is TRBV27, the J gene TRBJ1-5; D not certain. The germline gives CDR1 MNHEY, CDR2 SMNVEV (reference sequence). This CDR3 is built from 17 residues. V shed 2 bases and J shed 1 base, with 15 bases lying between them. The CDR3 spells CASSLRYRIESNQPQHF. DNA for the CDR3: TGTGCCAGCAGTTTACGGTACCGTATAGAGAGCAATCAGCCCCAGCATTTT.

The V gene is TRBV28, the J gene TRBJ2-3, with 8 positions matching TRBD2. Germline CDR1 and CDR2: MDHEN and SYDVKM. The CDR3 runs 14 residues. Trimming removed 6 bases from V and 1 base from J; junction bases left unmatched: 3. For the CDR3, the DNA is TGTGCCAGCAGGTTAGCGGGGCGCACAGATACGCAGTATTTT. It is translated as CASRLAGRTDTQYF.

The chain combines TRBV11-2 with TRBJ2-7, with a weak D call TRBD2 (5 bases). CDR1 is SGHAT, CDR2 FQNNGV, per germline. CDR3 length: 13 residues. V was pared by 3 bases and J by 3 bases, with 9 bases between. DNA of the CDR3: TGTGCCAGCAGCTTCAACCGGGACTACGAGCAGTACTTC. Its protein is CASSFNRDYEQYF.

The rearrangement uses TRBV5-1 and TRBJ1-1; D not resolved. The CDR3 covers 18 residues. CDR1 and CDR2 (germline): SGHRS, YFSETQ. V shed 0 bases and J shed 0 bases, with 18 bases lying between them. The CDR3 region has the DNA TGCGCCAGCAGCTTGGACAGTCGCCACAGATCTATGAACACTGAAGCTTTCTTT. Its translation is CASSLDSRHRSMNTEAFF.

This clone was picked up one time. The chain couples TRBV20-1 to TRBJ2-7, with D possibly TRBD1 on 5 matching bases. Trimming cost V 7 bases and J 3 bases, with 10 bases left between them. CDR3 length: 11 residues. The germline gives CDR1 DFQATT, CDR2 SNEGSKA (reference sequence). This CDR3 reads CSVSGNYEQYF. Written as DNA, the CDR3 is TGCAGTGTCTCAGGGAACTACGAGCAGTACTTC.

This clone was observed a few times. V gene TRBV10-1 combines with J gene TRBJ2-7, with 7 nucleotides matching TRBD1. CDR1 WNHNN and CDR2 SYGVQD come from the germline V gene (reference sequence). Trimming took 6 bases from V and 3 from J; bases not matched to a gene: 11. The CDR3 loop spans 15 amino acids. CDR3 in DNA: TGCGCCAGCAGAGCCCGGGACAGAGATGACTACGAGCAGTACTTC. This translates into CASRARDRDDYEQYF.

The rearrangement links TRBV2 to TRBJ1-6, with 8 bases fitting TRBD1. Per the germline V gene, CDR1 is SNHLY and CDR2 is FYNNEI. V shed 6 bases, J shed 10 bases, and the junction held 5 bases outside the gene matches. The CDR3 runs to 13 residues. CDR3: CASSGQGGSPLHF. In DNA, the CDR3 is TGTGCCAGCAGCGGACAGGGTGGGTCACCCCTCCACTTT.

V is TRBV28 and J is TRBJ1-1; D might be TRBD1 (5 bases). Germline CDR1 and CDR2: MDHEN and SYDVKM. CDR3 length: 16 amino acids. V shed 5 bases and J shed 1 base, with 17 bases lying between them. The CDR3 sequence is CASSTPPGGANTEAFF. CDR3 DNA: TGTGCCAGCAGTACACCTCCAGGAGGGGCGAACACTGAAGCTTTCTTT.

This clone showed up just a few times. The chain uses TRBV6-1 and TRBJ2-7, with 7 bases matching TRBD2. CDR3 length equals 15 residues. With 1 base clipped from V and 3 bases from J, the junction kept 6 bases outside the gene matches. CDR1 is MNHNS and CDR2 is SASEGT in the germline V gene. The CDR3 region has the DNA TGTGCCAGCAGTGAAGGGTCGGGAGGTGTCTACGAGCAGTACTTC. Protein: CASSEGSGGVYEQYF.

J is TRBJ2-1 and V is TRBV2; 12 bases are shared with TRBD2. V lost 6 bases and J lost 1; bases outside the gene matches: 4. This CDR3 spans 16 amino acids. From germline, CDR1 is SNHLY and CDR2 FYNNEI. The CDR3 here is CASSLGLAGSYNEQFF. The CDR3 DNA is TGTGCCAGCAGCTTGGGACTAGCGGGTTCCTACAATGAGCAGTTCTTC.

The chain has TRBV6-1 and TRBJ2-7, with D possibly being TRBD1 (6 bases). Germline CDR1 is MNHNS and CDR2 is SASEGT. The V end was cut by 4 bases, the J end by 7 bases, with 23 bases between. The CDR3 spans 16 residues. This chain's CDR3 is CASSGLQGPRRGEQYF. CDR3 coding DNA: TGTGCCAGCAGTGGGTTACAGGGCCCTCGCAGGGGTGAGCAGTACTTC.

The J gene is TRBJ1-6, the V gene TRBV9; D might be TRBD1 (5 bases). CDR1 and CDR2 from the germline V gene are SGDLS and YYNGEE. V lost 4 bases and J 10 bases, leaving 18 bases between the germline ends. This CDR3 comprises 15 residues. The DNA of the CDR3 is TGTGCCAGCAGCCCCCAGACAGACCCTAGGTCACCCCTCCACTTT. Translated: CASSPQTDPRSPLHF.

V usage is TRBV28 and J usage is TRBJ2-1; D call uncertain. From germline, CDR1 is MDHEN and CDR2 SYDVKM. V was trimmed by 3 bases and J by 8 bases, leaving 8 bases between them. CDR3 length: 12 residues. The CDR3 reads CASSFRLDEQFF. The CDR3 nucleotides read TGTGCCAGCAGTTTCAGGTTGGATGAGCAGTTCTTC.